This is a list of T cell receptor beta chains from one sample in a study of blood T cells in healthy people across ages. A single record per CDR3 protein comes from TCRdb applying MiXCR to the 5' RACE reads. The table lists 1.5 million to 2 million distinct CDR3 sequences, around 42% of them singletons. Sample: blood. These receptors were obtained from a human donor in good health. Each CDR3 is given with its conserved first and last residue.

j_call v_call cdr3_aa
TRBJ1-2 TRBV6-2/TRBV6-3 CASSRGRDGYTF
TRBJ2-1 TRBV5-1 CASSVGTDEQFF
TRBJ1-2 TRBV20-1 CSAIPTRDRQFYGYTF
TRBJ2-7 TRBV28 CASSQRGLISTYEQYF
TRBJ2-5 TRBV7-2 CASSPSETAQYF
TRBJ2-7 TRBV7-9 CACSLTGDYEQYF
TRBJ2-5 TRBV5-1 CASSSTGAQETQYF
TRBJ1-1 TRBV9 CASSVEGNGNTEAFF
TRBJ1-5 TRBV12-3/TRBV12-4 CASSVEGPRQPQHF
TRBJ1-4 TRBV28 CASSKDGSTNEKLFF
TRBJ2-5 TRBV6-2/TRBV6-3 CASRPEKGEETQYF
TRBJ1-5 TRBV29-1 CSVGPQGAQPQHF
TRBJ2-3 TRBV4-3 CASSQDRGGNTDTQYF
TRBJ1-1 TRBV5-1 CASSLDAVRDHTEAFF
TRBJ2-7 TRBV7-9 CASSLDRGTGEQYF
TRBJ2-5 TRBV10-3 CAISDWQLETQYF
TRBJ2-5 TRBV7-9 CASTRAAGVQETQYF
TRBJ1-2 TRBV6-5 CASSPDRDRGWGYTF
TRBJ1-1 TRBV6-5 CASSYIAGSGEAFF
TRBJ2-1 TRBV9 CASSDYPSEQFF
TRBJ1-2 TRBV12-3/TRBV12-4 CASRKGQPRAGYTF
TRBJ2-1 TRBV6-6 CASSSHKGYNEQFF
TRBJ1-1 TRBV7-9 CTSSLAEAFF
TRBJ1-1 TRBV7-9 CASSDRPHGSQTTEAFF
- TRBV7-2 CASSLGSWTSGVSYEQYF
TRBJ2-5 TRBV5-1 CASSIPPGETQYF
TRBJ2-1 TRBV7-9 CASPTTPVAGANNEQFF
TRBJ2-1 TRBV7-2 CASSRQGNPAYNEQFF
TRBJ2-1 TRBV6-5 CASSTWRGENNEQFF
- TRBV5-1 CASSRDFGEQYF
TRBJ1-5 TRBV29-1 CSVAGQPNQPQHF
TRBJ2-7 TRBV6-5 CASSSLSTPPYEQYF
TRBJ1-2 TRBV12-3/TRBV12-4 CASSPSLYYGYTF
- TRBV4-2 CASSQDSDSVDSTYEQYF
TRBJ2-7 TRBV5-5 CASSSTAGQPYEQYF
TRBJ1-5 TRBV18 CASSPLQGSNQPQHF
TRBJ2-5 TRBV29-1 CSVADPLQEIQYF
TRBJ2-5 TRBV20-1 CSAKGGDGQETQYF
TRBJ2-1 TRBV29-1 CSVLVSIYNEQFF
TRBJ2-5 TRBV29-1 CSVAHQDQYF
TRBJ2-3 TRBV7-2 CASSLAGGTDTQYF
TRBJ1-6 TRBV7-2 CASSAQGSSSPLHF
TRBJ1-4 TRBV10-3 CASGTASATNEKLFF
TRBJ2-1 TRBV7-2 CASSSFWEKFF
TRBJ2-3 TRBV12-3/TRBV12-4 CASSYTIYNTDTQYF